The source of this T cell receptor beta chain is a study of blood T cell repertoires in COVID-19. Turning to the study itself: Collection of acute and convalescent COVID-19 samples took place in the United States, Italy and Spain.

In the original analysis: Reference gene primer amplification yielded estimated nucleated cell counts. Measured with immunoSEQ multiplex PCR; TCRdb has only the in-frame clones, and not every one. D and trimming come from the DNA, and the V and J calls and clone size come from that table. The table has some 250,000 clones, 88% seen once; the top ten hold about 0.64%. V dropped 0 bases and J dropped 14 bases, with 9 bases sitting between them. Germline CDR1 reads SGHDT; CDR2 reads YYEEEE. The CDR3 spans 12 residues. This rearrangement joins TRBV5-6 to TRBJ1-6, with D possibly being TRBD1 (5 bases). The receptor comes from a human donor in a cohort sampled during active COVID-19. The specimen sequenced was peripheral blood. In DNA form, the CDR3 reads TGTGCCAGCAGCTTGGTCGGGGGTTCCCTCCACTTT. It translates to CASSLVGGSLHF.